This note documents a single T cell receptor (beta chain) sequence. Its matching antigen is unknown. This entry comes from a study of response to subunit inactivated influenza vaccine. Study-wide findings and caveats: That few new T cells are recruited by each seasonal influenza vaccination was the authors' suggestion.

Germline values: CDR1 SGHVS, CDR2 FNYEAQ. The CDR3 is made up of 15 amino acids. Trimming removed 5 bases from V and 8 bases from J, with 18 bases in between. In TCRdb, the RT-PCR reads were re-called with MiXCR into one record per CDR3 protein. The sample consists of hundreds of thousands of distinct CDR3 sequences, 15% to 20% of them appearing once. This sequence joins TRBV7-6 and TRBJ1-4; no firm D call. This sample comprised PBMCs from blood, obtained about 5 days after vaccination. The TCR sequence derives from a middle-aged man who received an inactivated influenza vaccine. CDR3 region: CASSQAGPGGEKLFF. In DNA, the CDR3 is TGTGCCAGCAGCCAGGCGGGCCCGGGCGGGGAAAAACTGTTTTTT.